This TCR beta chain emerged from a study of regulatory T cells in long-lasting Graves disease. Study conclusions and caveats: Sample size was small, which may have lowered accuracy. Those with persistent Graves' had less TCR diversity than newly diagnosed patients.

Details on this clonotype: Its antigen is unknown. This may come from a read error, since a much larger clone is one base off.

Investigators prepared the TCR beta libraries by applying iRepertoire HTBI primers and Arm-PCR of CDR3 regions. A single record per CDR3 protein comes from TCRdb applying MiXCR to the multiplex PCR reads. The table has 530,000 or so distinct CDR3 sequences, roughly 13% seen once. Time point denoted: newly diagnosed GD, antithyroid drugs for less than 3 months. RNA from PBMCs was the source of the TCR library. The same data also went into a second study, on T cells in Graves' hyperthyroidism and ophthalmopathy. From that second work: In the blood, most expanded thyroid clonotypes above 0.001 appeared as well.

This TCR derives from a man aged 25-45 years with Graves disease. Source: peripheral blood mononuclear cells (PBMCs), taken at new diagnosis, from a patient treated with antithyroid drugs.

CDR3 sequence (DNA): TGTACCAGCAGACCCCCCGGACTAGCGGGAGGGATAGATACGCAGTATTTT. Its protein is CTSRPPGLAGGIDTQYF. V is TRBV11-2 and J is TRBJ2-3, with TRBD2 matching over 15 bases. Germline CDR1 reads SGHAT; CDR2 reads FQNNGV. The CDR3 extends over 17 amino acids. The variable domain in full, completed from reference TRBV11-2 and TRBJ2-3, reads EAGVAQSPRYKIIEKRQSVAFWCNPISGHATLYWYQQILGQGPKLLIQFQNNGVVDDSQLPKDRFSAERLKGVDSTLKIQPAKLEDSAVYLCTSRPPGLAGGIDTQYFGPGTRLTVL.